The 12 T cell receptor beta chains given below trace back to one sample, sequenced in a study of cytomegalovirus exposure and HLA in healthy donors. Both 60 Vbeta primers and 13 Jbeta primers went into the PCR. Libraries were prepared by immunoSEQ multiplex PCR; TCRdb keeps only in-frame clonotypes and omits some of them. The sample carries around 170,000 clones, around 80% recorded once. The sample consisted of PBMCs. Source of these receptors: a woman aged 30 to 39 in good health and CMV-seronegative.

The chain combines TRBV6-1 with TRBJ1-2, with D unresolved. CDR1 and CDR2 from the germline V gene are MNHNS and SASEGT. The CDR3 totals 12 residues. V was trimmed by 7 bases and J by 4 bases, leaving 10 bases between them. This CDR3 is CASTRSAYGYTF. As DNA, the CDR3 is TGTGCCAGCACAAGGAGCGCCTATGGCTACACCTTC.

The chain recombines TRBV4-1 with TRBJ2-7; 8 bases map to TRBD2. The CDR3 contains 18 residues. Germline V gene sequence: CDR1 MGHRA, CDR2 YSYEKL. With 3 bases clipped from V and 3 bases from J, the junction kept 16 bases outside the gene matches. The CDR3 sequence is CASSQATSGPAQNYEQYF. CDR3 DNA sequence: TGCGCCAGCAGCCAGGCCACTAGCGGTCCAGCCCAGAACTACGAGCAGTACTTC.

The chain couples TRBV18 to TRBJ2-4; 10 nucleotides agree with TRBD1. The ends lost 4 bases at V and 8 bases at J; junction bases unmatched: 11. The germline gives CDR1 KGHSH, CDR2 LQKENI. The CDR3 is made up of 16 amino acids. The CDR3 DNA sequence: TGTGCCAGCTCACAGAGTCCCGGGACAGGGGTACACATTCAGTACTTC. It encodes CASSQSPGTGVHIQYF.

This sequence joins TRBV5-4 and TRBJ1-1; 9 bases match TRBD1. V trimming: 4 bases; J trimming: 1 base; junction bases outside the gene matches: 5. The CDR3 covers 15 residues. Germline CDR1 is SGHNT and CDR2 is YYREEE (reference sequence). CDR3 nucleotide sequence: TGTGCCAGCAGCCCCAGGACAGGGGAGAACACTGAAGCTTTCTTT. Its translation is CASSPRTGENTEAFF.

The rearrangement joins TRBV7-2 to TRBJ2-3; 10 nucleotides line up with TRBD2. This CDR3 region has 18 residues. CDR1 SGHTA and CDR2 FQGNSA come from the germline V gene. Trimming took 1 base from V and 1 from J; bases not matched to a gene: 8. CDR3 protein: CASSLVQRGGGGTDTQYF. Written as DNA, the CDR3 is TGTGCCAGCAGCTTAGTCCAGCGGGGGGGCGGGGGCACAGATACGCAGTATTTT. The full variable domain, with the rest looked up from reference TRBV7-2 and TRBJ2-3, is GAGVSQSPSNKVTEKGKDVELRCDPISGHTALYWYRQSLGQGLEFLIYFQGNSAPDKSGLPSDRFSAERTGGSVSTLTIQRTQQEDSAVYLCASSLVQRGGGGTDTQYFGPGTRLTVL.

The chain joins TRBV11-2 to TRBJ2-5; 7 bases are shared with TRBD1. The V segment lost 4 bases and the J segment 4 bases; nucleotides outside the gene matches: 18. CDR3 size: 18 residues. CDR1 and CDR2 from the germline V gene are SGHAT and FQNNGV. This CDR3 reads CASSSRLKDRSAPETQYF. As DNA, the CDR3 is TGTGCCAGCAGCTCCCGACTTAAGGACAGGTCGGCCCCAGAGACCCAGTACTTC. The entire variable domain, with the rest obtained from reference TRBV11-2 and TRBJ2-5, is as follows: EAGVAQSPRYKIIEKRQSVAFWCNPISGHATLYWYQQILGQGPKLLIQFQNNGVVDDSQLPKDRFSAERLKGVDSTLKIQPAKLEDSAVYLCASSSRLKDRSAPETQYFGPGTRLLVL.

V gene TRBV5-1 combines with J gene TRBJ1-1; TRBD1 agrees at 8 bases. The CDR3 runs 15 residues. Germline CDR1 reads SGHRS; CDR2 reads YFSETQ. J lost 1 base, V lost 4 bases, and 6 bases had no gene match. In nucleotides, the CDR3 is TGCGCCAGCAGCCGGCTACAGGGGGGGAACACTGAAGCTTTCTTT. Residues: CASSRLQGGNTEAFF.

The chain uses TRBV9 and TRBJ2-5, with 7 bases aligning to TRBD1. After removal of 2 bases from V and 3 bases from J, the junction contained 10 bases not matched to a gene. The CDR3 extends over 16 amino acids. Germline V gene lookup returns CDR1 SGDLS and CDR2 YYNGEE. The CDR3 region has the DNA TGTGCCAGCAGCGTCAGGCCAATCCAGGGGGAAGAGACCCAGTACTTC. This translates into CASSVRPIQGEETQYF.

CDR3 nucleotides: TGTGCCAGAAGCTTGGCGGGGGAGTCACCCCTCCACTTT. This gives the protein CARSLAGESPLHF. The gene calls are TRBV5-3 and TRBJ1-6; D is possibly TRBD1 (5 bases). TRBV5-3 belongs to the ORF category, with a function that is uncertain. Trimming removed 0 bases from V and 10 bases from J, with 8 bases in between. The CDR3 loop spans 13 amino acids.

The gene calls are TRBV6-6 and TRBJ2-7, with 10 bases identical to TRBD1. CDR1 and CDR2 from the germline V gene are MNHNY and SVGAGI (reference sequence). This CDR3 comprises 15 residues. The V gene end was trimmed by 7 bases and the J gene end by 1 base; junction bases not matched to a gene: 7. The CDR3 protein is CASIERDRGSYEQYF. The CDR3 DNA reads as TGTGCCAGCATTGAACGGGACAGGGGTTCCTACGAGCAGTACTTC.

The chain couples TRBV2 to TRBJ1-2, with 10 positions matching TRBD1. CDR3 size: 15 residues. V gave up 5 bases and J gave up 4 bases; unmatched junction bases: 7. Per germline, CDR1 SNHLY and CDR2 FYNNEI. This CDR3 is CASSRYRDRGYGYTF. The CDR3 DNA reads TGTGCCAGCAGTCGTTACCGGGACAGGGGCTATGGCTACACCTTC.

About this clone: Germline and junction disagree at one end, which may indicate a read error. V usage is TRBV6-1 and J usage is TRBJ2-3, with D perhaps matching TRBD2 (7 bases). The germline V gene has CDR1 MNHNS and CDR2 SASEGT. The CDR3 sequence is 13 residues long. CDR3 sequence (DNA): TGTGCCAGCCCAAAGGGGGGGGCGAATAGGATACCCTTT. Protein: CASPKGGANRIPF.